The 8 T cell receptor beta chains below were found in one sample sequenced in a study of cytomegalovirus exposure and HLA in healthy donors. PCR used 60 Vbeta primers and 13 Jbeta primers. The data were produced by immunoSEQ multiplex PCR, yet TCRdb's version contains in-frame clones alone and is incomplete. The repertoire holds fewer than 200,000 clones, with 60% to 85% as singletons. Sequencing was carried out using PBMCs. The origin of the receptors is a man aged 30 to 39 in good health and CMV-seropositive.

This chain joins TRBV7-3 and TRBJ1-1; D is unresolved. This CDR3 has 14 residues. V was clipped by 3 bases and J by 1 base, with 9 bases between them. Germline V gives CDR1 SGHTA, CDR2 FQGTGA. CDR3 protein: CASSFESGNTEAFF. The CDR3 nucleotides read TGTGCCAGCAGCTTCGAATCCGGGAACACTGAAGCTTTCTTT.

The chain has TRBV5-1 and TRBJ2-3, with 7 bases lining up with TRBD2. V shed 0 bases, J shed 2 bases, and the junction held 3 bases outside the gene matches. The CDR3 extends over 15 amino acids. The V gene's germline CDR1 is SGHRS and CDR2 YFSETQ. The CDR3 DNA reads as TGCGCCAGCAGCTTGGGCGGGGACTACACAGATACGCAGTATTTT. This sequence encodes CASSLGGDYTDTQYF.

The CDR3 nucleotides are TGTGCCAGCTCACCAACAGGGGGCAACGCAGATACGCAGTATTTT. This codes for CASSPTGGNADTQYF. The genes are TRBV18 and TRBJ2-3; 9 bases agree with TRBD1. V dropped 2 bases and J dropped 4; count of bases not matched to a gene: 4. Germline CDR1 is KGHSH and CDR2 is LQKENI. The CDR3 runs 15 residues.

This clone was counted only a few times. This chain uses TRBV2 with TRBJ1-4, with a weak D call TRBD1 (6 bases). CDR3 size: 14 residues. Germline assignment: CDR1 SNHLY and CDR2 FYNNEI. Trimming stripped 6 bases from V and 5 bases from J, with 13 bases between. The CDR3 bases are TGTGCCAGCAGGGAGGACAGTCCCAATGAAAAACTGTTTTTT. Amino acid sequence: CASREDSPNEKLFF.

As concerns this clone: This clone may be a read error of a much larger clone one base away. DNA for the CDR3: TGTGCCAGCAGCGCCGGGACTAGCGGCACAGATACGCAGTATTTT. Translated: CASSAGTSGTDTQYF. J is TRBJ2-3 and V is TRBV7-9; 10 positions agree with TRBD2. CDR3 length: 15 residues. Germline CDR1 and CDR2: SEHNR and FQNEAQ (reference sequence). The ends lost 5 bases at V and 1 base at J; junction bases unmatched: 3. The full variable domain, completed using reference TRBV7-9 and TRBJ2-3, is DTGVSQNPRHKITKRGQNVTFRCDPISEHNRLYWYRQTLGQGPEFLTYFQNEAQLEKSRLLSDRFSAERPKGSFSTLEIQRTEQGDSAMYLCASSAGTSGTDTQYFGPGTRLTVL.

This rearrangement joins TRBV6-1 to TRBJ2-3; 11 nucleotides align to TRBD1. With 1 base clipped from V and 6 bases from J, the junction kept 3 bases outside the gene matches. The CDR3 runs to 15 residues. Germline V gene data show CDR1 as MNHNS and CDR2 as SASEGT. The CDR3 sequence: CASSEGTGGADTQYF. The CDR3 bases are TGTGCCAGCAGTGAAGGGACAGGGGGCGCGGATACGCAGTATTTT.

The chain combines TRBV6-5 with TRBJ2-2, with TRBD2 identical over 7 bases. CDR1 is MNHEY, CDR2 SVGAGI, per germline. The J segment lost 4 bases and the V segment lost 6 bases, leaving 8 bases of the junction unmatched. CDR3 length equals 15 residues. CDR3 residues: CASRSLSGGTGELFF. The CDR3 DNA reads TGTGCCAGCAGATCCCTGTCGGGGGGCACCGGGGAGCTGTTTTTT.

CDR3 region: CASSIPLVRFAGEQFF. The DNA of the CDR3 is TGTGCCAGCAGTATCCCTCTCGTCAGGTTCGCGGGTGAGCAGTTCTTC. V and J are TRBV28 and TRBJ2-1, with D perhaps matching TRBD2 (5 bases). Germline CDR1 is MDHEN and CDR2 is SYDVKM. The CDR3 totals 16 residues. The ends were cut back, 5 bases at V and 9 bases at J, with 23 bases in the middle.